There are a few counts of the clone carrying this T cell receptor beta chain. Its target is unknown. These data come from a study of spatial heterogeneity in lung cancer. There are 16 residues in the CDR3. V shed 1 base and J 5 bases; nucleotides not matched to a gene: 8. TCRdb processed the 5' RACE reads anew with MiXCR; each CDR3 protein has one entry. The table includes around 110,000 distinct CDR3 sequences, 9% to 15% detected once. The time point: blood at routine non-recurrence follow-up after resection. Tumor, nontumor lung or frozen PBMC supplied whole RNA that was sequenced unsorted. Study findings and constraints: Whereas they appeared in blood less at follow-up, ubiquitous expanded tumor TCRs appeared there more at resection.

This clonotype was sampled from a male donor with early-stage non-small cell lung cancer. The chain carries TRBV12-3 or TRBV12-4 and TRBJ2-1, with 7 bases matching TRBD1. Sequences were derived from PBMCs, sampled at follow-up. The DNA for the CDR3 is TGTGCCAGCAGTTTAGAGCTCCGGACAGGCAACAATGAGCAGTTCTTC. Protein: CASSLELRTGNNEQFF.